The following is a TCR beta chain sequence with its context. This sample is part of a study of blood T cell repertoires in COVID-19. The CDR3 sequence is 15 residues long. Deletions cut 1 base from V and 2 bases from J, with 11 bases between. Germline CDR1 reads MNHNS; CDR2 reads SASEGT. Clones were sequenced by immunoSEQ multiplex PCR, and TCRdb holds only the in-frame ones, with some missing. The top ten hold approximately 11% of the sample, which has about 70,000 clones, over 75% seen once. This rearrangement joins TRBV6-1 to TRBJ1-2; D is ambiguous. This receptor was identified in a woman between 18 and 29 years old with acute or convalescent COVID-19. The sequenced material came from peripheral blood. The CDR3 DNA is TGTGCCAGCAGTGAAGTGGGCAGGAAGAACTATGGCTACACCTTC. Residues: CASSEVGRKNYGYTF.